The rows below give T cell receptor beta chains drawn from one sample of a study of OX40 agonist ivuxolimab in advanced cancers. Sequenced by immunoSEQ multiplex PCR; TCRdb stores in-frame clones only, minus some. The sample lists 45,000 to 70,000 clones; 86% were seen once. Sample: CD4+ or CD8+ T cells sorted from blood, taken in a trial of the OX40 agonist ivuxolimab. These receptors all stem from an adult with an advanced solid tumor such as melanoma, head and neck, liver or kidney cancer. Both conserved end residues are part of each CDR3. A D gene is named only where the DNA matches it firmly. Clone size is given for some rows only: seen once, a few or many times, or a class if the clone is expanded.

abundance	j_gene	len	d_gene	v_gene	CDR3nt	CDR3aa
few	TRBJ1-1	11	.	TRBV20-1	TGCAGTGTTGGTCGGGACCCTGAAGCTTTCTTT	CSVGRDPEAFF
few	TRBJ1-1	13	.	TRBV2	TGTGCCAGCAGTGAAGATCAGGTCCCTGAAGCTTTCTTT	CASSEDQVPEAFF
.	TRBJ2-5	13	.	TRBV6-5	TGTGCCAGCAGTTTTTTTCACGGAGAGACCCAGTACTTC	CASSFFHGETQYF
.	TRBJ1-5	14	.	TRBV27	TGTGCCAGCAGCAGGCAGCCTTTCAATCAGCCCCAGCATTTT	CASSRQPFNQPQHF
.	TRBJ2-3	13	.	TRBV7-8	TGTGCCAGCAGCCGCATTCAGGAGGGTACGCAGTATTTT	CASSRIQEGTQYF
once	TRBJ2-5	15	TRBD2	TRBV7-9	TGTGCCAGCAGCTCCCCGGGGGGGCCCCGAGAGACCCAGTACTTC	CASSSPGGPRETQYF
.	TRBJ2-1	14	.	TRBV7-6	TGTGCCAGCAGCTTAGCGCTAGTCTCCACTGAGCAGTTCTTC	CASSLALVSTEQFF
.	TRBJ2-6	15	TRBD1	TRBV18	TGTGCCAGCTCATCCAGGGGGCCTGGGGCCAACGTCCTGACTTTC	CASSSRGPGANVLTF
.	TRBJ1-4	15	.	TRBV11-1	TGTGCCAGCAGCCCTGGGATTGGAACTAATGAAAAACTGTTTTTT	CASSPGIGTNEKLFF
.	TRBJ2-3	15	.	TRBV7-7	TGTGCCAGCAGCTTAAATTTCGGGGAAACAGATACGCAGTATTTT	CASSLNFGETDTQYF
.	TRBJ1-5	14	.	TRBV5-8	TGTGCCAGCAGCTTGGGGGGGGCTGGTCAGCCCCAGCATTTT	CASSLGGAGQPQHF
.	TRBJ1-1	14	.	TRBV5-1	TGCGCCAGCAGCTTGGGCCCGCCAGCCAGGGAAGCTTTCTTT	CASSLGPPAREAFF
.	TRBJ1-2	13	.	TRBV7-8	TGTGCCAGCAGCATAACAGGGTCAGACGGCTACACCTTC	CASSITGSDGYTF
.	TRBJ1-4	12	.	TRBV29-1	TGCAGCGGGACAGACCATAATGAAAAACTGTTTTTT	CSGTDHNEKLFF
once	TRBJ2-1	15	.	TRBV7-9	TGTGCCAGCAGCCTGACGGGGTACTCCTACAATGAGCAGTTCTTC	CASSLTGYSYNEQFF
few	TRBJ2-3	15	.	TRBV5-6	TGTGCCAGCAGCTTACCAGGGGTTAGCACAGATACGCAGTATTTT	CASSLPGVSTDTQYF
.	TRBJ1-2	16	.	TRBV6-5	TGTGCCAGCAGTTCCCCGGGACCGCCAGCTAACTATGGCTACACCTTC	CASSSPGPPANYGYTF
.	TRBJ2-3	11	.	TRBV5-1	TGCGCCAGCAGCTTGGTGGATACGCAGTATTTT	CASSLVDTQYF
.	TRBJ2-5	13	.	TRBV5-4	TGTGCCAGCAGATCTCTGTTGGGGGCGACCCAGTACTTC	CASRSLLGATQYF
.	TRBJ2-1	14	.	TRBV5-5	TGTGCCAGCAGCTTCCCCGGGGCGGGGCGTGAGCAGTTCTTC	CASSFPGAGREQFF
.	TRBJ1-6	14	.	TRBV19	TGTGCCAGTACCAAGGGTCTGAATAATTCACCCCTCCACTTT	CASTKGLNNSPLHF
.	TRBJ2-1	15	.	TRBV5-1	TGCGCCAGCAGCTTGGGGGTGATTTCTGACAATGAGCAGTTCTTC	CASSLGVISDNEQFF
.	TRBJ1-3	14	TRBD1	TRBV30	TGTGCCTGGAGTGTAAAGGCAGGGGGAGACACCATATATTTT	CAWSVKAGGDTIYF
.	TRBJ2-3	19	TRBD2	TRBV4-1	TGCGCCAGCAGCCAAGTTGCGCCCCGTAGCGGGGGGGGCACAGATACGCAGTATTTT	CASSQVAPRSGGGTDTQYF
.	TRBJ1-2	15	TRBD1	TRBV5-1	TGCGCCAGCAGCAAGGTCCGGGACAGTCGGGATGGCTACACCTTC	CASSKVRDSRDGYTF
.	TRBJ1-2	15	.	TRBV10-3	TGTGCCATCAGTGAGTCGGGACATTCTAACTATGGCTACACCTTC	CAISESGHSNYGYTF
.	TRBJ1-5	13	.	TRBV10-3	TGTGCCATCAGGGGGGACAGCAATCAGCCCCAGCATTTT	CAIRGDSNQPQHF
.	TRBJ2-1	14	TRBD2	TRBV7-9	TGTGCCAGCAGGTCTAGCGGGGGAAGATCGGGGCAGTTCTTC	CASRSSGGRSGQFF
.	TRBJ1-4	14	TRBD1	TRBV27	TGTGCCAGCAGTAGACAGGGGAAGAGTCGAAAACTGTTTTTT	CASSRQGKSRKLFF
.	TRBJ1-2	16	TRBD1	TRBV14	TGTGCCAGCAGCCCGCCTCTATCGACAGGGAACTATGGCTACACCTTC	CASSPPLSTGNYGYTF
.	TRBJ1-2	13	.	TRBV25-1	TGTGCCAGCAGTGAAGGTGGCGCCTATGGCTACACCTTC	CASSEGGAYGYTF
.	TRBJ1-1	14	.	TRBV5-1	TGCGCCAGCAGCTTGGTCGGGGAGAACACTGAAGCTTTCTTT	CASSLVGENTEAFF
.	TRBJ2-4	17	.	TRBV11-2	TGTGCCAGCAGCACCAGGGGGGACAGAGTCGCCAAAAACATTCAGTACTTC	CASSTRGDRVAKNIQYF
.	TRBJ1-5	14	.	TRBV18	TGTGCCAGCTCAGCGCAGGGTACCAATCAGCCCCAGCATTTT	CASSAQGTNQPQHF
.	TRBJ1-1	13	.	TRBV7-6	TGTGCCAGCAGCTTAGGGGGGGTCACTGAAGCTTTCTTT	CASSLGGVTEAFF
.	TRBJ2-7	14	TRBD2	TRBV5-1	TGCGCCAGCCGACTAGCGGGGATCTCCTACGAGCAGTACTTC	CASRLAGISYEQYF
.	TRBJ2-3	17	TRBD2	TRBV7-2	TGTGCCAGCAGCTCAACGACGGGACTAGCGGGGGCCGGGGCGCAGTATTTT	CASSSTTGLAGAGAQYF
once	TRBJ2-1	17	TRBD1	TRBV18	TGTGCCAGCTCACCAGTCCCGGGACAGGGCTTTTACAATGAGCAGTTCTTC	CASSPVPGQGFYNEQFF
.	TRBJ2-7	14	TRBD1	TRBV10-3	TGTGCCATCAGTGAGTCGTTCCAGGGGGACGAGCAGTACTTC	CAISESFQGDEQYF